This T cell receptor (beta chain) is from a study of blood T cell repertoires in COVID-19. Study-level background: The study drew acute and convalescent COVID-19 samples from the United States, Italy and Spain. T cells, B-cell-depleted T cells, or PBMCs provided the cDNA or gDNA that served as material.

This CDR3 contains 16 residues. The junction had 6 bases not matched to a gene; V was cut back by 0 bases and J by 5 bases. From germline, CDR1 is MNHEY and CDR2 SMNVEV (reference sequence). How the authors handled the data: Estimation of nucleated cell counts relied on the amplification of reference gene primers. Sequencing used immunoSEQ multiplex PCR; TCRdb keeps in-frame clones, though not all of them. The V and J calls and clone size are taken from that table; D and trimming were inferred from the DNA. The sample yields 150,000 to 200,000 clones, roughly 70% seen once. This TCR derives from an elderly woman with acute or convalescent COVID-19. The chain has TRBV27 and TRBJ1-4, with 7 positions matching TRBD1. The source material was peripheral blood. The CDR3 DNA is TGTGCCAGCAGTTTATCGGGGCCGGGACAGAATGAAAAACTGTTTTTT. Its protein is CASSLSGPGQNEKLFF.